The clone carrying this TCR beta chain was found many times. The data derive from a study of regulatory T cells in long-lasting Graves disease. Assembly of TCR beta libraries relied on iRepertoire HTBI primers together with Arm-PCR of CDR3 regions. TCRdb re-analysed the multiplex PCR reads in MiXCR, keeping a single row per CDR3 protein. Of fewer than 350,000 distinct CDR3 sequences in the sample, more than 15% were seen once. Documented time point: newly diagnosed GD, antithyroid drugs for less than 3 months. PBMCs were the source of the RNA used for TCR sequencing. The sequence was obtained from a female donor with Graves disease. Sample: peripheral blood mononuclear cells (PBMCs), taken at new diagnosis, from a patient treated with antithyroid drugs.

The CDR3 protein is CASSPRHGTAYEQYF. The DNA of the CDR3 is TGCGCCAGCAGTCCCCGCCACGGGACAGCCTACGAGCAGTACTTC. The V and J genes are TRBV5-1 and TRBJ2-7, with 7 positions matching TRBD1. This CDR3 spans 15 amino acids. CDR1 is SGHRS, CDR2 YFSETQ, per germline. The V and J ends lost 5 bases and 2 bases, in that order; junction bases with no gene match: 10.